Below, 23 T cell receptor beta chains from the same sample are listed, as sequenced in a study of T cells in localized non-small cell lung cancer. The table came from immunoSEQ multiplex PCR; TCRdb's copy has only in-frame clones and leaves some out. The sample contains fewer than 95,000 clones, roughly 93% of which appear only once. Sample: PBMCs, taken before any cancer treatment. The receptors were sampled from a woman aged 35 to 70 with stage II squamous cell lung carcinoma.

V usage is TRBV6-6 and J usage is TRBJ2-2, with D uncertain. CDR3 length: 13 residues. The germline CDR1 and CDR2 sequences are MNHNY and SVGAGI (reference sequence). V was cut by 0 bases and J by 5 bases, with 4 bases left in between. CDR3 amino acids: CASSYSRTGELFF. The CDR3 nucleotides read TGTGCCAGCAGTTACTCGCGTACCGGGGAGCTGTTTTTT.

This chain links TRBV9 with TRBJ1-1, with D perhaps matching TRBD1 (5 bases). The V end was cut by 3 bases, the J end by 6 bases, with 15 bases between. CDR3 length equals 14 residues. CDR1 is SGDLS, CDR2 YYNGEE, per germline. CDR3 residues: CASSARQRGAEAFF. CDR3 coding DNA: TGTGCCAGCAGCGCCAGACAGCGAGGGGCTGAAGCTTTCTTT.

The chain combines TRBV6-5 with TRBJ2-7; TRBD1 is a possible D gene (5 bases). The CDR3 has 14 amino acids. Germline assignment: CDR1 MNHEY and CDR2 SVGAGI. Trimming shortened V by 5 bases and J by 0 bases, and 11 bases separated the two germline ends. The CDR3 DNA is TGTGCCAGCAGTCGCCAGGGTCCCTCCTACGAGCAGTACTTC. Translating it yields CASSRQGPSYEQYF.

This rearrangement joins TRBV2 to TRBJ1-3, with D perhaps matching TRBD1 (6 bases). Germline-derived CDR1 and CDR2 are SNHLY and FYNNEI. Trimming removed 9 bases at V and 2 bases at J, with 11 bases between. The CDR3 extends over 13 amino acids. The chain's CDR3 is CARREGAGNTIYF. Written as DNA, the CDR3 is TGTGCCAGACGGGAGGGGGCTGGAAACACCATATATTTT.

This chain uses TRBV29-1 with TRBJ1-2; 8 bases match TRBD1. With V trimmed by 6 bases and J by 8 bases, 5 bases remained unmatched. Germline V CDR1 and CDR2: SQVTM, ANQGSEA. This CDR3 contains 11 residues. In DNA, the CDR3 is TGCAGCGTCCGCAGGGGGCAAGGCTACACCTTC. It translates to CSVRRGQGYTF.

The genes are TRBV5-5 and TRBJ1-1, with D possibly TRBD1 on 5 matching bases. The germline CDR1 and CDR2 sequences are SGHKS and YYEKEE (reference sequence). V shed 0 bases and J shed 3 bases, with 9 bases lying between them. The CDR3 is 14 amino acids. For the CDR3, the DNA is TGTGCCAGCAGCTTGGGATTGACAGACACTGAAGCTTTCTTT. This encodes CASSLGLTDTEAFF.

This chain uses TRBV6-5 with TRBJ1-2, with 7 bases identical to TRBD1. The CDR3 loop spans 14 amino acids. After removal of 6 bases from V and 5 bases from J, the junction contained 9 bases not matched to a gene. Germline loops: CDR1 MNHEY, CDR2 SVGAGI. CDR3 protein: CASRPVDREYGYTF. As DNA, the CDR3 is TGTGCCAGCAGACCTGTTGACAGGGAGTATGGCTACACCTTC.

The rearrangement links TRBV5-1 to TRBJ2-7; 9 positions agree with TRBD2. The CDR3 extends over 17 amino acids. Germline-derived CDR1 and CDR2 are SGHRS and YFSETQ. The J segment lost 4 bases and the V segment lost 0 bases, leaving 11 bases of the junction unmatched. For the CDR3, the DNA is TGCGCCAGCAGCTTGGCCCCAATGCGGGGGGGGCTATACGAGCAGTACTTC. Residues: CASSLAPMRGGLYEQYF.

This rearrangement joins TRBV6-1 to TRBJ2-3, with D possibly TRBD2 on 6 matching bases. CDR3 size: 14 residues. Germline CDR1 is MNHNS and CDR2 is SASEGT. V lost 11 bases and J 0 bases, leaving 15 bases between the germline ends. The CDR3 DNA sequence: TGTGCCTCCACGGGGGTGGGGAGCACAGATACGCAGTATTTT. Residues: CASTGVGSTDTQYF.

The gene calls are TRBV4-1 and TRBJ2-3; 9 bases line up with TRBD1. Germline CDR1 and CDR2: MGHRA and YSYEKL. The CDR3 contains 18 residues. The junction had 12 bases not matched to a gene; V was cut back by 3 bases and J by 2 bases. The CDR3 reads CASSQIEQGASPTDTQYF. As DNA, the CDR3 is TGCGCCAGCAGCCAGATTGAACAGGGGGCGTCTCCCACAGATACGCAGTATTTT.

This clone occurred once. The chain uses TRBV12-5 and TRBJ2-3; 11 bases line up with TRBD1. Germline V gene lookup returns CDR1 LGHNT and CDR2 FRNRAP. The CDR3 consists of 15 residues. Unmatched junction bases numbered 6, after V lost 6 bases and J lost 4 bases. The CDR3: CASGPGQGAADTQYF. CDR3 sequence (DNA): TGTGCTAGTGGACCTGGACAGGGGGCCGCAGATACGCAGTATTTT.

This chain connects TRBV30 to TRBJ2-1, with 7 bases identical to TRBD2. V lost 5 bases, J lost 2 bases, and 3 bases stayed unmatched. The CDR3 length is 13 residues. Germline V gene data show CDR1 as GTSNPN and CDR2 as SVGIG (reference sequence). CDR3 nucleotide sequence: TGTGCCTGGGCTAGCGGTACCTACAATGAGCAGTTCTTC. It yields the protein CAWASGTYNEQFF. Based on the CDR3 plus reference TRBV30 and TRBJ2-1, the full variable domain is SQTIHQWPATLVQPVGSPLSLECTVEGTSNPNLYWYRQAAGRGLQLLFYSVGIGQISSEVPQNLSASRPQDRQFILSSKKLLLSDSGFYLCAWASGTYNEQFFGPGTRLTVL.

The V and J genes are TRBV19 and TRBJ1-1; TRBD1 matches at 7 bases. The CDR3 is 16 amino acids. The ends lost 7 bases at V and 1 base at J; junction bases unmatched: 12. Germline V gene data show CDR1 as LNHDA and CDR2 as SQIVND (reference sequence). In DNA, the CDR3 is TGTGCCAGTATTTTGACAGGGACGAGGGAGAACACTGAAGCTTTCTTT. Its translation is CASILTGTRENTEAFF.

The V and J genes are TRBV5-6 and TRBJ2-7; 9 nucleotides match TRBD2. The CDR3 length is 14 residues. V was pared by 3 bases and J by 1 base, with 2 bases of the junction left unmatched. Per the germline V gene, CDR1 is SGHDT and CDR2 is YYEEEE. The CDR3 protein is CASSSLAGSYEQYF. For the CDR3, the DNA is TGTGCCAGCAGCTCCCTAGCGGGATCCTACGAGCAGTACTTC.

This chain connects TRBV19 to TRBJ1-1, with TRBD1 as a possible D gene (6 bases). The CDR3 runs 15 residues. Trimming left V 4 bases short and J 0 bases short, with 12 bases between. The germline V gene has CDR1 LNHDA and CDR2 SQIVND (reference sequence). In DNA, the CDR3 is TGTGCCAGTAGTAAGGGCGGGGGCGTGAACACTGAAGCTTTCTTT. As protein: CASSKGGGVNTEAFF. Full variable domain (remainder filled in from reference TRBV19 and TRBJ1-1): DGGITQSPKYLFRKEGQNVTLSCEQNLNHDAMYWYRQDPGQGLRLIYYSQIVNDFQKGDIAEGYSVSREKKESFPLTVTSAQKNPTAFYLCASSKGGGVNTEAFFGQGTRLTVV.

The chain has TRBV5-1 and TRBJ2-2, with D tentatively TRBD2 (6 bases). The germline gives CDR1 SGHRS, CDR2 YFSETQ. CDR3 length: 18 residues. Trimming left V 2 bases short and J 4 bases short, with 21 bases between. The CDR3 DNA is TGCGCCAGCAGCTTCTCGACCTCGCGGAGGGATCGCACCGGGGAGCTGTTTTTT. This encodes CASSFSTSRRDRTGELFF.

This chain uses TRBV27 with TRBJ2-7; D gene unclear. Deletions cut 6 bases from V and 2 bases from J, with 17 bases between. Germline loops: CDR1 MNHEY, CDR2 SMNVEV (reference sequence). CDR3 length: 15 residues. CDR3 nucleotides: TGTGCCAGCAGCAACCCGACCCGGGCCGCCTACGAGCAGTACTTC. Translating gives CASSNPTRAAYEQYF.

The chain has TRBV27 and TRBJ2-2; tentatively, D is TRBD1 (6 bases). Per germline, CDR1 MNHEY and CDR2 SMNVEV (reference sequence). The CDR3 contains 20 residues. V was pared by 3 bases and J by 0 bases, with 23 bases between. This CDR3 is CASSFNSRTARFANTGELFF. CDR3 nucleotides: TGTGCCAGCAGTTTTAATTCCCGGACAGCAAGATTCGCGAACACCGGGGAGCTGTTTTTT.

V usage is TRBV6-5 and J usage is TRBJ2-4; 7 nucleotides agree with TRBD1. V shed 7 bases, J shed 8 bases, and the junction held 14 bases outside the gene matches. The CDR3 length is 15 residues. CDR1 MNHEY and CDR2 SVGAGI come from the germline V gene. The CDR3 DNA follows: TGTGCCAGCACGATAGACAGGGTAGGGGTGGACATTCAGTACTTC. Protein product: CASTIDRVGVDIQYF.

The chain carries TRBV15 and TRBJ2-2, with D perhaps matching TRBD2 (5 bases). The CDR3 loop spans 16 amino acids. The germline V gene has CDR1 LNHNV and CDR2 YYDKDF (reference sequence). The ends were cut back, 10 bases at V and 9 bases at J, with 27 bases in the middle. DNA of the CDR3: TGTGCCATCCACCGGGGAGAAGAAAGGGTAAACCGGGAGCTGTTTTTT. Its protein product is CAIHRGEERVNRELFF. Looking up the rest from reference TRBV15 and TRBJ2-2 gives the full variable domain: DAMVIQNPRYQVTQFGKPVTLSCSQTLNHNVMYWYQQKSSQAPKLLFHYYDKDFNNEADTPDNFQSRRPNTSFCFLDIRSPGLGDTAMYLCAIHRGEERVNRELFFGEGSRLTVL.

The rearrangement joins TRBV11-2 to TRBJ1-4; TRBD1 might be the D (5 bases). CDR3 size: 15 residues. V lost 1 base and J 8 bases, leaving 14 bases between the germline ends. Germline V gene lookup returns CDR1 SGHAT and CDR2 FQNNGV. The CDR3, as DNA: TGTGCCAGCAGCTTAGGTGGGGGAGACAGAGAAAAACTGTTTTTT. Residues: CASSLGGGDREKLFF. Full variable domain (outside the CDR3, taken from reference TRBV11-2 and TRBJ1-4): EAGVAQSPRYKIIEKRQSVAFWCNPISGHATLYWYQQILGQGPKLLIQFQNNGVVDDSQLPKDRFSAERLKGVDSTLKIQPAKLEDSAVYLCASSLGGGDREKLFFGSGTQLSVL.

The rearrangement links TRBV6-5 to TRBJ1-2; 7 bases line up with TRBD1. Germline-derived CDR1 and CDR2 are MNHEY and SVGAGI. The V segment lost 2 bases and the J segment 8 bases; nucleotides outside the gene matches: 5. This CDR3 has 13 residues. The CDR3 region has the DNA TGTGCCAGCAGTTACACAGGGGTGGGAGGCTACACCTTC. It specifies CASSYTGVGGYTF.

The chain has TRBV15 and TRBJ2-3; the D call may be TRBD1 or TRBD2 (6 bases each). Trimming shortened V by 0 bases and J by 2 bases, and 15 bases separated the two germline ends. CDR3 length equals 17 residues. Germline V CDR1 and CDR2: LNHNV, YYDKDF (reference sequence). CDR3 loop: CATSRDTGRPSTDTQYF. For the CDR3, the DNA is TGTGCCACCAGCAGAGATACAGGGAGGCCGTCCACAGATACGCAGTATTTT.